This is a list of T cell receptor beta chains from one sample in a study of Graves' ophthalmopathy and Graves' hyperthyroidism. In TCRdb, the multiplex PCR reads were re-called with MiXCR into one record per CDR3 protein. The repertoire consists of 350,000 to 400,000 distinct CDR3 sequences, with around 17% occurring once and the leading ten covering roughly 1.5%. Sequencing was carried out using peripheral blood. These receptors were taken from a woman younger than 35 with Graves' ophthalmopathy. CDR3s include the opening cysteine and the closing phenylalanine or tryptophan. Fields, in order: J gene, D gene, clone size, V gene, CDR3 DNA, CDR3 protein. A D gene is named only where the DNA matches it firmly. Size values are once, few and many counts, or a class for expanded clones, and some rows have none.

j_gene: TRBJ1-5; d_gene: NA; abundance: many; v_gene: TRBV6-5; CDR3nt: TGTGCCAGCAGTTTCGGGGGAATAGGCAATCAGCCCCAGCATTTT; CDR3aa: CASSFGGIGNQPQHF
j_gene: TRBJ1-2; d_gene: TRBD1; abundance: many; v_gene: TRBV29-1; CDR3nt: TGCAGCGTTGAGGGACAGGGTTATGGCTACACCTTC; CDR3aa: CSVEGQGYGYTF
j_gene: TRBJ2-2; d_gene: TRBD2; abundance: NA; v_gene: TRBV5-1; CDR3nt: TGCGCCAGCAGCTTGGGGCGCTTAGCGGGGAACACCGGGGAGCTGTTTTTT; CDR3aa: CASSLGRLAGNTGELFF
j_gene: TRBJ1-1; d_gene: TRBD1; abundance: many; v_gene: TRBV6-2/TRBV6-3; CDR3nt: TGTGCCAGCAGCTTGGACAGGGGGGAGAGCACTGAAGCTTTCTTT; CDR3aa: CASSLDRGESTEAFF
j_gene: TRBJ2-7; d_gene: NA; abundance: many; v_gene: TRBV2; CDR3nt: TGTGCCAGCACGGGTAGATCGGGGACCAGCTCCTACGAGCAGTACTTC; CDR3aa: CASTGRSGTSSYEQYF
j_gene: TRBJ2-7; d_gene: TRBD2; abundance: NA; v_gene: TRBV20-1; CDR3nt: TGCAGTGCTGAACCTAGCGGGAGGGCCTACGATCAGTACTTC; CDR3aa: CSAEPSGRAYDQYF
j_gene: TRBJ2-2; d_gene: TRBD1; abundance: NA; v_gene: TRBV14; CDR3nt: TGTGCCAGCAAAGGCATACTCTCCGGGACAGAGAACACCGGGGAGCTGTTTTTT; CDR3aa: CASKGILSGTENTGELFF
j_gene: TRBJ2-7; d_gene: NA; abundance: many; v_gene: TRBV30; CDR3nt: TGTGCCCTGGCGACAGGCACCTACGAGCAGTACTTC; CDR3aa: CALATGTYEQYF
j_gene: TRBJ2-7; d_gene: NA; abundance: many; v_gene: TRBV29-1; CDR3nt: TGCAGCGTTGAAGTTGAAACAGGTCCTGCCCTCTACGAGCAGTACTTC; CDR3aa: CSVEVETGPALYEQYF
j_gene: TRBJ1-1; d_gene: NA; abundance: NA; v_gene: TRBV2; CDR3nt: TGTGCCAGCAGTGAGGCGATGGGGGCGGTCACTGAAGCTTTCTTT; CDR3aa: CASSEAMGAVTEAFF
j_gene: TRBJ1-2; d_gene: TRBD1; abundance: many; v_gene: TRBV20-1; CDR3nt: TGCAGTGCTAGAGAGTGGGGGACAGGGAACATCTATGGCTACACCTTC; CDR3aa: CSAREWGTGNIYGYTF
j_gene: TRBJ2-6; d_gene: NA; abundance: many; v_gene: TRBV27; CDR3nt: TGTGCCAGCAGTTTAGTTACAGCTGGGGCCAACGTCCTGACTTTC; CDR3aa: CASSLVTAGANVLTF
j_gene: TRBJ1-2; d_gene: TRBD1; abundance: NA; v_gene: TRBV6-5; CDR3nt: TGTGCCAGCAGTTACCCCCGAGACAGGGATGGCTACACCTTC; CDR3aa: CASSYPRDRDGYTF